Shown below are 28 T cell receptor beta chains from a single sample sequenced in a study of blood T cell repertoires in COVID-19. Clones were read by immunoSEQ multiplex PCR, and TCRdb kept only the in-frame ones, dropping some. The sample shows a few hundred thousand clones, 70% to 90% of them seen only once. The sequenced material came from peripheral blood. These receptors were taken from a woman older than 75 with acute or convalescent COVID-19.

The chain recombines TRBV7-3 with TRBJ1-1; 8 positions match TRBD1. The trim removed 5 bases at V and 2 bases at J, leaving 4 bases unmatched. CDR3 length: 14 amino acids. The germline V gene has CDR1 SGHTA and CDR2 FQGTGA. CDR3 in DNA: TGTGCCAGCAGCCCTGACAGGGGCAACACTGAAGCTTTCTTT. This encodes CASSPDRGNTEAFF.

The V call is TRBV7-3, the J call TRBJ2-3; D perhaps matches TRBD1 (7 bases). The CDR3 is 15 amino acids. Germline V lookup: CDR1 SGHTA, CDR2 FQGTGA. Trimming took 5 bases from V and 0 from J, leaving 12 bases between them. The CDR3 DNA is TGTGCCAGCAGCCCCCAGGGGGGTAGCACAGATACGCAGTATTTT. Its protein product is CASSPQGGSTDTQYF.

The chain employs TRBV19 and TRBJ2-1; 9 bases are a match to TRBD2. This CDR3 is built from 16 residues. Germline-derived CDR1 and CDR2 are LNHDA and SQIVND (reference sequence). V shed 4 bases, J shed 7 bases, and the junction held 11 bases outside the gene matches. CDR3 DNA sequence: TGTGCCAGTAGTAACCCCGCTAGCGGGACCCTAAATGAGCAGTTCTTC. Its translation: CASSNPASGTLNEQFF.

In the case of this clone: The sample has other DNA sequences that encode this CDR3 too. The chain joins TRBV18 to TRBJ2-5; 7 nucleotides line up with TRBD1. Per the germline V gene, CDR1 is KGHSH and CDR2 is LQKENI. This CDR3 region has 13 residues. V shed 3 bases, J shed 4 bases, and the junction held 2 bases outside the gene matches. The CDR3 is CASSPRQGETQYF. In DNA, the CDR3 is TGTGCCAGCTCACCTCGACAGGGAGAGACCCAGTACTTC.

This chain connects TRBV4-3 to TRBJ2-1, with 11 bases identical to TRBD2. CDR1 and CDR2 from the germline V gene are LGHNA and YSLEER. This CDR3 is built from 16 residues. Losses at the gene ends were 3 bases for V and 8 bases for J; bases not matched to a gene: 9. The CDR3 here is CASSHALAGGPDEQFF. The CDR3, as DNA: TGCGCCAGCAGCCACGCCTTAGCGGGGGGGCCCGATGAGCAGTTCTTC.

The J gene is TRBJ2-3, the V gene TRBV27; TRBD2 matches at 8 bases. The CDR3 is 16 residues long. Germline CDR1 reads MNHEY; CDR2 reads SMNVEV (reference sequence). The V and J ends lost 5 bases and 0 bases, in that order; junction bases with no gene match: 7. This chain's CDR3 is CASSPRTSSSTDTQYF. The CDR3 DNA is TGTGCCAGCAGTCCAAGGACTAGCTCAAGCACAGATACGCAGTATTTT.

Only a few counts were recorded for this clone. The rearrangement links TRBV28 to TRBJ2-7; a possible D gene is TRBD2 (5 bases). CDR1 and CDR2 from the germline V gene are MDHEN and SYDVKM. The V end was cut by 5 bases, the J end by 0 bases, with 11 bases between. This CDR3 has 14 amino acids. The CDR3 coding sequence is TGTGCCAGCAGTCTTACGGGATTCTCCTACGAGCAGTACTTC. It is translated as CASSLTGFSYEQYF.

This clone was seen just once. The V call is TRBV27, the J call TRBJ2-7; no clear D gene. The V and J ends lost 6 bases and 5 bases respectively, with 14 bases between them. In germline, CDR1 is MNHEY, CDR2 SMNVEV (reference sequence). The CDR3 runs to 13 residues. In DNA form, the CDR3 reads TGTGCCAGCAGCCTCATCTATTATGACGAGCAGTACTTC. This translates into CASSLIYYDEQYF.

This chain joins TRBV3-1 (or the pseudogene TRBV3-2) and TRBJ2-5; D might be TRBD2 (9 bases). The V end lost 11 bases, the J end lost 5 bases, and 24 bases lay between the germline ends. The CDR3 loop spans 15 amino acids. Germline V CDR1 and CDR2: LGHDT, YNNKEL (reference sequence). CDR3 bases: TGTGCCCCCAGGGGGCGGGGGGGCGGCTCGGAGACCCAGTACTTC. Translated: CAPRGRGGGSETQYF.

The V call is TRBV6-5, the J call TRBJ1-6; 8 bases are a match to TRBD1. From germline, CDR1 is MNHEY and CDR2 SVGAGI. V dropped 5 bases and J dropped 7; count of bases not matched to a gene: 4. The CDR3 runs 14 residues. The CDR3 DNA reads TGTGCCAGCAGTCCCAGGGGGCGGAATTCACCCCTCCACTTT. Its protein is CASSPRGRNSPLHF.

This chain joins TRBV14 and TRBJ2-1; 11 nucleotides agree with TRBD2. Germline values: CDR1 SGHDN, CDR2 FVKESK. V dropped 0 bases and J dropped 5; count of bases not matched to a gene: 12. The CDR3 length is 19 residues. The CDR3 region is CASSQDRRAPGLADNEQFF. The CDR3, as DNA: TGTGCCAGCAGCCAAGATCGACGGGCACCGGGACTAGCGGACAATGAGCAGTTCTTC.

The rearrangement links TRBV27 to TRBJ2-2, with a weak D call TRBD2 (5 bases). CDR3 length equals 17 residues. CDR1 and CDR2 from the germline V gene are MNHEY and SMNVEV (reference sequence). V was cut by 1 base and J by 0 bases, with 12 bases left in between. CDR3 protein: CASSLFGEPTNTGELFF. The DNA for the CDR3 is TGTGCCAGCAGTTTATTCGGGGAACCAACGAACACCGGGGAGCTGTTTTTT.

The chain couples TRBV27 to TRBJ1-1; no clear D gene. Germline values: CDR1 MNHEY, CDR2 SMNVEV (reference sequence). Trimming removed 3 bases at V and 1 base at J, with 9 bases between. This CDR3 is built from 14 residues. CDR3: CASSLAQWNTEAFF. CDR3 coding DNA: TGTGCCAGCAGTTTGGCCCAGTGGAACACTGAAGCTTTCTTT.

The chain employs TRBV4-3 and TRBJ2-2; D might be TRBD2 (5 bases). Trimming shortened V by 0 bases and J by 3 bases, and 11 bases separated the two germline ends. The germline CDR1 and CDR2 sequences are LGHNA and YSLEER. The CDR3 is 16 residues long. The CDR3 sequence is CASSQEPADDTGELFF. The CDR3 DNA reads as TGCGCCAGCAGCCAAGAACCAGCGGATGACACCGGGGAGCTGTTTTTT.

The chain combines TRBV5-1 with TRBJ2-5, with 7 bases matching TRBD2. Germline lookup yields CDR1 SGHRS and CDR2 YFSETQ. CDR3 length: 14 residues. V dropped 3 bases and J dropped 5; count of bases not matched to a gene: 7. The CDR3 sequence is CASSSGGFGETQYF. The CDR3 DNA reads TGCGCCAGCAGCTCGGGGGGTTTCGGTGAGACCCAGTACTTC.

This chain joins TRBV6-1 and TRBJ2-7, with D hard to call. The ends were cut back, 6 bases at V and 0 bases at J, with 9 bases in the middle. The CDR3 runs to 13 residues. Germline V gene lookup returns CDR1 MNHNS and CDR2 SASEGT. CDR3 sequence: CASSRLDSYEQYF. The DNA for the CDR3 is TGTGCCAGCAGCCGACTGGACTCCTACGAGCAGTACTTC.

The chain carries TRBV7-9 and TRBJ2-1, with no clear D. CDR1 and CDR2 (germline): SEHNR, FQNEAQ (reference sequence). Trimming pared 0 bases from V and 5 bases from J, leaving 14 bases between. The CDR3 covers 16 residues. The CDR3 loop is CASSLAIGSFNNEQFF. The CDR3 region has the DNA TGTGCCAGCAGCTTAGCGATCGGGTCCTTTAACAATGAGCAGTTCTTC.

The chain combines TRBV6-5 with TRBJ2-5, with D possibly being TRBD1 (5 bases). Germline CDR1 and CDR2: MNHEY and SVGAGI. This CDR3 contains 16 residues. V gave up 4 bases and J gave up 3 bases, with 18 bases separating them. For the CDR3, the DNA is TGTGCCAGCAGTTCATACTCGACACAGGTCAAAGAGACCCAGTACTTC. Translating it yields CASSSYSTQVKETQYF.

V and J are TRBV19 and TRBJ2-7; maybe TRBD2 (7 bases). Germline V lookup: CDR1 LNHDA, CDR2 SQIVND (reference sequence). This CDR3 has 15 amino acids. The ends were cut back, 4 bases at V and 7 bases at J, with 20 bases in the middle. In DNA form, the CDR3 reads TGTGCCAGTAGTAAACAACAGGGTTGGGAGGGAGAGCAGTACTTC. Its protein is CASSKQQGWEGEQYF.

This clone has more than one count but fewer than ten. The V gene is TRBV4-2, the J gene TRBJ1-2, with a weak D call TRBD1 (6 bases). Looked up from germline, CDR1 is LGHNA and CDR2 is YNFKEQ. The CDR3 loop spans 15 amino acids. Trimming pared 0 bases from V and 8 bases from J, leaving 16 bases between. CDR3 amino acids: CASSQDPLGTLGYTF. In DNA form, the CDR3 reads TGTGCCAGCAGCCAAGATCCACTTGGGACACTCGGCTACACCTTC.

The rearrangement uses TRBV7-2 and TRBJ1-4; 11 nucleotides match TRBD1. The CDR3 has 14 amino acids. The V gene's germline CDR1 is SGHTA and CDR2 FQGNSA. Trimming took 3 bases from V and 8 from J; bases not matched to a gene: 2. The CDR3 loop reads CASSLDRGHEKLFF. CDR3 nucleotide sequence: TGTGCCAGCAGCTTGGACAGGGGGCACGAAAAACTGTTTTTT.

The chain combines TRBV18 with TRBJ2-3; 9 nucleotides line up with TRBD1. The junction had 1 base not matched to a gene; V was cut back by 4 bases and J by 5 bases. This CDR3 comprises 13 residues. Germline lookup yields CDR1 KGHSH and CDR2 LQKENI. CDR3 nucleotides: TGTGCCAGCTCACGACAGGGGGAAGATACGCAGTATTTT. This sequence encodes CASSRQGEDTQYF.

In DNA, the CDR3 is TGTGCCAGCAGCTTAGATCTCTCTGCGGCAGGGCAAGAGACCCAGTACTTC. It codes for CASSLDLSAAGQETQYF. V and J are TRBV11-2 and TRBJ2-5; a weak D match, TRBD1 (5 bases). V lost 0 bases, J lost 2 bases, and 16 bases lay in between. This CDR3 has 17 amino acids. The germline V gene has CDR1 SGHAT and CDR2 FQNNGV.

The CDR3 DNA reads as TGTGCCAGCAGTTCCCTCTCAAACACCATATATTTT. Protein: CASSSLSNTIYF. The chain combines TRBV6-5 with TRBJ1-3; D is uncertain. Trimming removed 4 bases from V and 6 bases from J, with 7 bases in between. The CDR3 loop spans 12 amino acids. Germline V gene lookup returns CDR1 MNHEY and CDR2 SVGAGI.

The chain's CDR3 is CASRSQGEFYGYTF. As DNA, the CDR3 is TGTGCCAGTAGGAGCCAGGGGGAGTTCTATGGCTACACCTTC. The genes are TRBV19 and TRBJ1-2; TRBD1 matches at 7 bases. CDR1 LNHDA and CDR2 SQIVND come from the germline V gene (reference sequence). CDR3 length: 14 amino acids. Germline trimming cut 6 bases from V and 4 bases from J; bases unmatched to any gene: 8.

V and J are TRBV7-2 and TRBJ1-4; 9 bases fit TRBD1. The CDR3 has 15 amino acids. CDR1 and CDR2 from the germline V gene are SGHTA and FQGNSA. V shed 2 bases, J shed 8 bases, and the junction held 6 bases outside the gene matches. Here the CDR3 reads CASSLNGQGREKLFF. In DNA, the CDR3 is TGTGCCAGCAGCTTAAATGGACAGGGGAGGGAAAAACTGTTTTTT. Full variable domain (rest looked up from reference TRBV7-2 and TRBJ1-4): GAGVSQSPSNKVTEKGKDVELRCDPISGHTALYWYRQSLGQGLEFLIYFQGNSAPDKSGLPSDRFSAERTGGSVSTLTIQRTQQEDSAVYLCASSLNGQGREKLFFGSGTQLSVL.

This chain links TRBV11-1 with TRBJ2-3; unclear D gene. Trimming took 5 bases from V and 6 from J, leaving 12 bases between them. The CDR3 contains 13 residues. CDR1 and CDR2 from the germline V gene are SGHAT and FQDESV (reference sequence). CDR3 in amino acids: CASSPSSPDTQYF. In nucleotides, the CDR3 is TGTGCCAGCAGCCCCAGTAGCCCCGATACGCAGTATTTT.

This chain uses TRBV7-9 with TRBJ1-3; a weak D match, TRBD1 (6 bases). The CDR3 runs 19 residues. Germline CDR1 reads SEHNR; CDR2 reads FQNEAQ (reference sequence). Trimming pared 2 bases from V and 4 bases from J, leaving 24 bases between. DNA of the CDR3: TGTGCCAGCAGCTTATTTGGGTCGGACAGTTTCGGAGTCGGAAACACCATATATTTT. Translating gives CASSLFGSDSFGVGNTIYF. Supplemented by reference TRBV7-9 and TRBJ1-3, the full variable domain reads DTGVSQNPRHKITKRGQNVTFRCDPISEHNRLYWYRQTLGQGPEFLTYFQNEAQLEKSRLLSDRFSAERPKGSFSTLEIQRTEQGDSAMYLCASSLFGSDSFGVGNTIYFGEGSWLTVV.